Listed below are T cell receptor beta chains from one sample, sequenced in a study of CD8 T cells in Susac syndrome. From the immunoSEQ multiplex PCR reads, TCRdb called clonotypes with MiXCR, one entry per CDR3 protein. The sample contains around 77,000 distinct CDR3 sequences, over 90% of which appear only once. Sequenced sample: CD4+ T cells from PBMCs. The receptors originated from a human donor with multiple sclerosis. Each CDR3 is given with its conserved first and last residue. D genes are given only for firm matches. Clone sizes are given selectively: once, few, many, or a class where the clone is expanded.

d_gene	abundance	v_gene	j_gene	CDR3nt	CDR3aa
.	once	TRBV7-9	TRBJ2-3	TGTGCCAGCAGCTTAAACTCAGGGATATCAGATACGCAGTATTTT	CASSLNSGISDTQYF
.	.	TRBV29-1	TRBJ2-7	TGCAGCGTTGAAGATTGGTCAGGGAAATTCTACGAGCAGTACTTC	CSVEDWSGKFYEQYF
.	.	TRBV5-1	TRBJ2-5	TGCGCCAGCAGCTTGGTCGGCGGGTACCAAGAGACCCAGTACTTC	CASSLVGGYQETQYF
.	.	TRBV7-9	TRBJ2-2	TGTGCCAGCAGCTCCCGGCGCGGGGAGCTGTTTTTT	CASSSRRGELFF
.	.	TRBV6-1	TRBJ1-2	TGTGCCAGCCGCCTCGACGGAGCGAACACCTTC	CASRLDGANTF
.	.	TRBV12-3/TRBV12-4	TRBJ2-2	TGTGCCAGCAGTCCCCTATCAGCGGGGAACACCGGGGAGCTGTTTTTT	CASSPLSAGNTGELFF
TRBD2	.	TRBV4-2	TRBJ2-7	TGTGCCAGCAGCCAAGGTCGGCTAGCGGGCTCCTACGAGCAGTACTTC	CASSQGRLAGSYEQYF
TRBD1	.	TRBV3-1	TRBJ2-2	TGTGCCAGCAGCCAGGCAGACAGGGTTGGGACCGGGGAGCTGTTTTTT	CASSQADRVGTGELFF
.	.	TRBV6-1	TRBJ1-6	TGTGCCAGCAGTGAGGCTGTCTGGGGACATTTAGGGTCACCCCTCCACTTT	CASSEAVWGHLGSPLHF
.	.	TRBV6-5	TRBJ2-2	TGTGCCAGCAGCCCCGTGGGGGCCGGGGAGCTGTTTTTT	CASSPVGAGELFF
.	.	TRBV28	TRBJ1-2	TGTGCCAGCAGCCCCGGGACCTATGGCTACACCTTC	CASSPGTYGYTF
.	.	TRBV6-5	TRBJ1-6	TGTGCCAGCAGTTACTCTCCGGGTTCCTATAATTCACCCCTCCACTTT	CASSYSPGSYNSPLHF
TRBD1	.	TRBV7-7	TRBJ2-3	TGTGCTAGCAGCCCGGGACAGACAGATACGCAGTATTTT	CASSPGQTDTQYF
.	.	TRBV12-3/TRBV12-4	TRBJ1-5	TGTGCCAGCAGTAGGGGAATGCGCAATCAGCCCCAGCATTTT	CASSRGMRNQPQHF
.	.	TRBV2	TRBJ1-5	TGTGCCAGCAGTGAAGTTTCTAACTATCAGCCCCAGCATTTT	CASSEVSNYQPQHF
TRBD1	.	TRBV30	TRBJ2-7	TGTGCCTGGGCCGGACAGGGATCCTCCTACGAGCAGTACTTC	CAWAGQGSSYEQYF
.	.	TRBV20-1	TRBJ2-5	TGCAGTGCTAGTCGGGGGAGTGAGACCCAGTACTTC	CSASRGSETQYF
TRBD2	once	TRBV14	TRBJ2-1	TGTGCCAGCAGGGAGACTAGCGGGGGGCCCCATGAGCAGTTCTTC	CASRETSGGPHEQFF
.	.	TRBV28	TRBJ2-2	TGTGCCAGCACCTGGAACACCGGGGAGCTGTTTTTT	CASTWNTGELFF
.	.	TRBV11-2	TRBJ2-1	TGTGCCAGCAGCTTAAGGCAGGGGACCTTATACAATGAGCAGTTCTTC	CASSLRQGTLYNEQFF
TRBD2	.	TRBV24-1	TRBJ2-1	TGTGCCACCAGTGATCCGACTAGCGGGGCTGGTAATGAGCAGTTCTTC	CATSDPTSGAGNEQFF
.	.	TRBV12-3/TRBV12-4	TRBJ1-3	TGTGCCAGCAGCTCCTTGTGGACAGCCTCTGGAAACACCATATATTTT	CASSSLWTASGNTIYF